This T cell receptor beta chain was captured in a study of breast tumors, draining lymph nodes, adjacent tissues. On this clonotype itself: The antigen is unknown. As the CDR3 is not closed by the conserved phenylalanine or tryptophan, this likely results from a read error.

Via MiXCR, TCRdb re-called the multiplex PCR reads, giving one row per CDR3 protein. Counted here are about 15,000 distinct CDR3 sequences, around 55% occurring once; the ten biggest clones make up under 35%. General observations from the study: Tumors had less TCR diversity than lymph nodes, more than nontumor tissue.

This CDR3 contains 13 residues. Germline V gene sequence: CDR1 LGHDT, CDR2 YNNKEL (reference sequence). After removal of 6 bases from V and 7 bases from J, the junction contained 8 bases not matched to a gene. The sample comprised tumor-adjacent breast tissue. This sequence originates from a female donor with breast cancer. Some clones in this sample may be carry-over from other donors' samples. The chain recombines TRBV3-1 with TRBJ1-1, with 7 bases matching TRBD1. CDR3 protein: CASSPYRGLEAFL. CDR3 DNA: TGTGCCAGCAGTCCTTACAGGGGCCTTGAAGCTTTCCTT.